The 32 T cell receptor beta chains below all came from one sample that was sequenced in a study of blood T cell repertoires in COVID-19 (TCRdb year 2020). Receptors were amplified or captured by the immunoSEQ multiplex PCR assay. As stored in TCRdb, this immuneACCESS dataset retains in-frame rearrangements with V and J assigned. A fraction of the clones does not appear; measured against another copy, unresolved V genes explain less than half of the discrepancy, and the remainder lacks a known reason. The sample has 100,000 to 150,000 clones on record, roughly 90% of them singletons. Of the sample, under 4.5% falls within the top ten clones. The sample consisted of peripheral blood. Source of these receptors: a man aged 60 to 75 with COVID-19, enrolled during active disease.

The CDR3 reads CASSTGTGYTEAFF. DNA for the CDR3: TGCGCCAGCAGCACCGGGACAGGGTACACTGAAGCTTTCTTT. This chain joins TRBV5-1 and TRBJ1-1, with TRBD1 matching over 9 bases. Trimming at V came to 4 bases and at J to 3 bases, leaving 4 bases not matched to a gene. Germline values: CDR1 SGHRS, CDR2 YFSETQ. There are 14 residues in the CDR3.

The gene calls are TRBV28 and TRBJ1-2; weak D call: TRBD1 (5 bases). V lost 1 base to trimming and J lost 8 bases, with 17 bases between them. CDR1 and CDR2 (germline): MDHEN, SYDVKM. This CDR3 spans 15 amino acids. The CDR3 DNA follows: TGTGCCAGCAGTTTATCCCAGGGCACCACACCGGGCTACACCTTC. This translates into CASSLSQGTTPGYTF.

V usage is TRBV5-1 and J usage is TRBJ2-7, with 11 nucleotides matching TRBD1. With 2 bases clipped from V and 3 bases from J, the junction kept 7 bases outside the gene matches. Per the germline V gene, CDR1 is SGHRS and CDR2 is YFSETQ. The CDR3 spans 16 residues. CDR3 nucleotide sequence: TGCGCCAGCAGCTTAACTTCCGGGACAGGGGGCTACGAGCAGTACTTC. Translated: CASSLTSGTGGYEQYF.

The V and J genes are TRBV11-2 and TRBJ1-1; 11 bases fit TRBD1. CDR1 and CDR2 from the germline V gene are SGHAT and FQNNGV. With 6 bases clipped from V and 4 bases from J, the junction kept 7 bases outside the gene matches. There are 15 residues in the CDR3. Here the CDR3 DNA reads TGTGCCAGCAGGTGGACAGGGGGCATTGGCACTGAAGCTTTCTTT. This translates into CASRWTGGIGTEAFF. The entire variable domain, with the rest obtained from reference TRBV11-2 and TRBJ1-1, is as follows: EAGVAQSPRYKIIEKRQSVAFWCNPISGHATLYWYQQILGQGPKLLIQFQNNGVVDDSQLPKDRFSAERLKGVDSTLKIQPAKLEDSAVYLCASRWTGGIGTEAFFGQGTRLTVV.

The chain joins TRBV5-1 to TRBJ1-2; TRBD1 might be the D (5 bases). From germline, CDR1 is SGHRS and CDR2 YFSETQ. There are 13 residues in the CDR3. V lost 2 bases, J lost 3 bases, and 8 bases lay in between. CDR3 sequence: CASSFGADYGYTF. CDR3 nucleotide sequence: TGCGCCAGCAGCTTTGGGGCGGACTATGGCTACACCTTC.

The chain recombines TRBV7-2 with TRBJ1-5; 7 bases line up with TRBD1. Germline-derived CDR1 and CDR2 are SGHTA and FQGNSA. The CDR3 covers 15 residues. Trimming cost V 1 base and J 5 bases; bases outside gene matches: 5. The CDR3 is CASSLEQGLYQPQHF. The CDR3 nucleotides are TGTGCCAGCAGCTTAGAACAGGGGCTTTATCAGCCCCAGCATTTT.

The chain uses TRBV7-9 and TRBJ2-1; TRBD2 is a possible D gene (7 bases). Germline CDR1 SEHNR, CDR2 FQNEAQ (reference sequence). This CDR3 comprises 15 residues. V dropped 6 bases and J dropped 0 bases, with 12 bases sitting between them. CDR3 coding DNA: TGTGCCAGCAGAAAGGGGGGGAGCTCCTACAATGAGCAGTTCTTC. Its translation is CASRKGGSSYNEQFF.

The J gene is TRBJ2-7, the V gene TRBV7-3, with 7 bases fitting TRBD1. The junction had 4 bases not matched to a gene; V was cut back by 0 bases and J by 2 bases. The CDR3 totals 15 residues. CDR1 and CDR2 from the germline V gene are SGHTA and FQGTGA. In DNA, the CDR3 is TGTGCCAGCAGCTTAACTGGGACAGCTACCTACGAGCAGTACTTC. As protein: CASSLTGTATYEQYF.

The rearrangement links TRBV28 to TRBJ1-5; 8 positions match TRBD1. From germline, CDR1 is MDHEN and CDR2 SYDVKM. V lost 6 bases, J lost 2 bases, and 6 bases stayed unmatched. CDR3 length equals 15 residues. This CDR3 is CASRPGTGGNQPQHF. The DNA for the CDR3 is TGTGCCAGCAGACCCGGGACAGGAGGCAATCAGCCCCAGCATTTT.

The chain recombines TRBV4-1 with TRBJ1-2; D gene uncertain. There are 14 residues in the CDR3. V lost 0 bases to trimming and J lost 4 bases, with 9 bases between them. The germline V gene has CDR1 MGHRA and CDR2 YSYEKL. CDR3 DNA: TGCGCCAGCAGCCAAGATGACCGGGTCTATGGCTACACCTTC. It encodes CASSQDDRVYGYTF.

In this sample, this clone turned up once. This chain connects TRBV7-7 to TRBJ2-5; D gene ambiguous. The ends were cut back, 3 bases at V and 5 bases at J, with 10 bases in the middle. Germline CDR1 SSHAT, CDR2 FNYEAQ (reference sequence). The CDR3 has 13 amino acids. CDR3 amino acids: CASSLSPGETQYF. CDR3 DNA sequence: TGTGCCAGCAGCTTGTCTCCCGGGGAGACCCAGTACTTC.

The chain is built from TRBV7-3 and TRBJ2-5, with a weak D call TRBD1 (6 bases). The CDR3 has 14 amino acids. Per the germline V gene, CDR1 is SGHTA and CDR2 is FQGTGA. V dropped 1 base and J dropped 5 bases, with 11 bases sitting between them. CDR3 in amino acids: CASSLRGLGETQYF. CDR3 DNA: TGTGCCAGCAGCTTAAGGGGGCTGGGTGAGACCCAGTACTTC.

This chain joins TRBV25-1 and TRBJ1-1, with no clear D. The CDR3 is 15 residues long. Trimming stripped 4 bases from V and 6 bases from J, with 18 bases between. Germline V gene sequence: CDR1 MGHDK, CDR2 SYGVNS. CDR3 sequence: CASSASQWQAAEAFF. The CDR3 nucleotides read TGTGCCAGCAGTGCCTCACAGTGGCAAGCGGCTGAAGCTTTCTTT.

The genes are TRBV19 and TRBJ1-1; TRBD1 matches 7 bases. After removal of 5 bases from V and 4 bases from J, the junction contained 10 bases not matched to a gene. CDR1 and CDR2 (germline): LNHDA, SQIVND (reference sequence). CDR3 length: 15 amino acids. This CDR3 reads CASSAQSTGFTEAFF. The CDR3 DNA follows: TGTGCCAGTAGTGCTCAATCGACAGGGTTCACTGAAGCTTTCTTT.

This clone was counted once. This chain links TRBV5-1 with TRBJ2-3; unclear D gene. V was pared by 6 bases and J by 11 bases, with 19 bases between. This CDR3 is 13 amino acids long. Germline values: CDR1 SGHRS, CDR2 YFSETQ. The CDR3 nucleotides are TGCGCCAGCACATATGAAAACTCGAGAGTGCAGTATTTT. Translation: CASTYENSRVQYF.

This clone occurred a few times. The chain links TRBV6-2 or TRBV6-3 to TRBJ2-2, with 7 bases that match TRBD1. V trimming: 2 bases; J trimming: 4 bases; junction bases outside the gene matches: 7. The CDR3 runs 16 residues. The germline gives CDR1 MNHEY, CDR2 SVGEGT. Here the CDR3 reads CASSYNMPGGTGELFF. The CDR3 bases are TGTGCCAGCAGTTACAATATGCCAGGGGGCACCGGGGAGCTGTTTTTT.

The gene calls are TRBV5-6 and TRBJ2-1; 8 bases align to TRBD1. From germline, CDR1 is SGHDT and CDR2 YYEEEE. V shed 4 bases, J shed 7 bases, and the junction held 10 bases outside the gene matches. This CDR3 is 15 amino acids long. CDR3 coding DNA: TGTGCCAGCAGCATTGGTCAGGGGGCTTGGAATGAGCAGTTCTTC. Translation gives CASSIGQGAWNEQFF.

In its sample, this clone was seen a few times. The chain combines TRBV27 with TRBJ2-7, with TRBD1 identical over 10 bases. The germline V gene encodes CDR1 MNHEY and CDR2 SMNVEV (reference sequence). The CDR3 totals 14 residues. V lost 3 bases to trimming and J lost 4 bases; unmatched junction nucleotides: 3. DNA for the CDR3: TGTGCCAGCAGTTTCGGACAGGGGGTTTACGAGCAGTACTTC. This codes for CASSFGQGVYEQYF.

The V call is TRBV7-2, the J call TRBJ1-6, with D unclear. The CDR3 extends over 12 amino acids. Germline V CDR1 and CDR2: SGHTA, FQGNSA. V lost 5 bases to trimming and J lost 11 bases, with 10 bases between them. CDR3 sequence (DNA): TGTGCCAGCAGCCCCCTCGTCCCACCCCTCCACTTT. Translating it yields CASSPLVPPLHF.

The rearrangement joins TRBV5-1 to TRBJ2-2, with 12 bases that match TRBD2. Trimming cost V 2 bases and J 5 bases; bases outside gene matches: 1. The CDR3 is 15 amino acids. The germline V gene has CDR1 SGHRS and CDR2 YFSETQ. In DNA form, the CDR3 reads TGCGCCAGCAGCTTAACTAGCGGGGGGACCGGGGAGCTGTTTTTT. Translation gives CASSLTSGGTGELFF.

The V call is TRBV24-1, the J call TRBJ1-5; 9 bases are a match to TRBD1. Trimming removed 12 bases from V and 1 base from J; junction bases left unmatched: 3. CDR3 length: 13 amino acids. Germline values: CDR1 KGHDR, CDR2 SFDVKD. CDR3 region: CASGTGSNQPQHF. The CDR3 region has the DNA TGTGCCTCGGGGACAGGGAGCAATCAGCCCCAGCATTTT.

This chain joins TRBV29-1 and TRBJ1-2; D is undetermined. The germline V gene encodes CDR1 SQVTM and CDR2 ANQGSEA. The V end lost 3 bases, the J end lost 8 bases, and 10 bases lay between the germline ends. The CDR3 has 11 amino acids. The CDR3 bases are TGCAGCGTTGAGGGGAGCGAGGGCTACACCTTC. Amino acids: CSVEGSEGYTF.

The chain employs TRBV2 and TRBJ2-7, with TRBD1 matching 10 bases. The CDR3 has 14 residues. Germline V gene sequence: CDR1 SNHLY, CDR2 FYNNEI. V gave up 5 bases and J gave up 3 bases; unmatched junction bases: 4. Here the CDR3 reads CASSPGQGFYEQYF. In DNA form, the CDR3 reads TGTGCCAGCAGTCCGGGACAGGGGTTCTACGAGCAGTACTTC.

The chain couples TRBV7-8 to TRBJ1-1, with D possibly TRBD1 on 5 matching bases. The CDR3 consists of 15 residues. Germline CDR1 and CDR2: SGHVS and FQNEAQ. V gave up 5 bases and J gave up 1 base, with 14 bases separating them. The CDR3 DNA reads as TGTGCCAGCAGCACAGGCTCCAGGGAGAACACTGAAGCTTTCTTT. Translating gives CASSTGSRENTEAFF.

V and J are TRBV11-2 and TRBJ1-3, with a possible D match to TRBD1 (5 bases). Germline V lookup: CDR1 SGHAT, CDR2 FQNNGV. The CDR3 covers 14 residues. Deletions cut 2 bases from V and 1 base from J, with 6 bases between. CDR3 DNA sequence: TGTGCCAGCAGCTTATCAGGGTCTGGAAACACCATATATTTT. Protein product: CASSLSGSGNTIYF.

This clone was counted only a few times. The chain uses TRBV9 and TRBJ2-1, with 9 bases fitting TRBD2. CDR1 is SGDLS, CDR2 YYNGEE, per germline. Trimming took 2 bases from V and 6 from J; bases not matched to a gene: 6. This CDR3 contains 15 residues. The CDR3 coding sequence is TGTGCCAGCAGCGTTCTAGCGGGGTATGGCAATGAGCAGTTCTTC. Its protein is CASSVLAGYGNEQFF. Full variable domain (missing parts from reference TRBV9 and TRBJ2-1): DSGVTQTPKHLITATGQRVTLRCSPRSGDLSVYWYQQSLDQGLQFLIQYYNGEERAKGNILERFSAQQFPDLHSELNLSSLELGDSALYFCASSVLAGYGNEQFFGPGTRLTVL.

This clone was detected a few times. The CDR3, as DNA: TGTGCCAGCAGCAAAGCGACCGGGCAGGGGACGGCTGCAACTAATGAAAAACTGTTTTTT. This encodes CASSKATGQGTAATNEKLFF. V usage is TRBV21-1 and J usage is TRBJ1-4; the table's D gene call, TRBD1, was not cross checked with the DNA. TRBV21-1 is classified as a pseudogene. CDR3 length: 20 amino acids.

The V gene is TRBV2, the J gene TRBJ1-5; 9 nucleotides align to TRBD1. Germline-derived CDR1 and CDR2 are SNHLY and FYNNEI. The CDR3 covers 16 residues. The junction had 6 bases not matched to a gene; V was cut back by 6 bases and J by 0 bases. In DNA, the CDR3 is TGTGCCAGCAGGGCCGGGACAGGGTATAGCAATCAGCCCCAGCATTTT. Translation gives CASRAGTGYSNQPQHF.

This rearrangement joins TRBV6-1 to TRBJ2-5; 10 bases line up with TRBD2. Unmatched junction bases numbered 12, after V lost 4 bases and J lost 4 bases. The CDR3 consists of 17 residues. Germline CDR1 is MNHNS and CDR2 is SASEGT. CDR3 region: CASSAIAGGPRAETQYF. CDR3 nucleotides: TGTGCCAGCAGTGCTATAGCGGGGGGACCCAGGGCAGAGACCCAGTACTTC.

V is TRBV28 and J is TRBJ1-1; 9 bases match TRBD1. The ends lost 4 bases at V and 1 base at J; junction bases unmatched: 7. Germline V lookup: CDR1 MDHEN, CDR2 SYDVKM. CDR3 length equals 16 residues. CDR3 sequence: CASSSRGQGPNTEAFF. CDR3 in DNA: TGTGCCAGCAGTTCTCGTGGACAGGGGCCGAACACTGAAGCTTTCTTT.

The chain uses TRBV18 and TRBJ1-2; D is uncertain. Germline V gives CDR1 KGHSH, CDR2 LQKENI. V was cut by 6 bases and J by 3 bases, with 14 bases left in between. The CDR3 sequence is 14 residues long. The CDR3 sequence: CASSRETGDYGYTF. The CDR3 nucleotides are TGTGCCAGCTCCCGGGAAACTGGGGACTATGGCTACACCTTC.

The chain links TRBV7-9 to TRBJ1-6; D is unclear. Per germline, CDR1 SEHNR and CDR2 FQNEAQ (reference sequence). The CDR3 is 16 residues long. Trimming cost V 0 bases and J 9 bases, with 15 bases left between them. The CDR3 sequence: CASSLARTRSGSPLHF. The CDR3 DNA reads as TGTGCCAGCAGCTTAGCCAGGACTCGCTCCGGTTCACCCCTCCACTTT.